This T cell receptor (beta chain) was obtained from a study of post-analysis software for immune sequencing data. Study overall: The disease courses spanned relapsing-remitting, secondary progressive and progressive-relapsing forms of multiple sclerosis.

Whole-study results and caveats: By F measure, strong co-clustering occurred among samples prepared in the same batch. Among multiple sclerosis patients, normalized Chao1 diversity was significantly below that of controls. Patients had higher frequencies than controls of about five TRBV segments, including TRBV5-6, TRBV5-1 and TRBV20-1.

This clonotype was observed many times. The target antigen is unknown. Unique molecular identifiers tagged the TCR beta cDNA libraries. Yield was 500,000 to 600,000 cDNA molecules from around 0.96 to 9.9 million T cells. In TCRdb, the PCR reads were re-called with MiXCR into one record per CDR3 protein. The sample contains roughly 800,000 distinct CDR3 sequences, around 45% of which appear only once. J lost 8 bases, V lost 3 bases, and 11 bases had no gene match. The CDR3 consists of 15 residues. Germline V gene data show CDR1 as LGHNA and CDR2 as YSLEER. The chain joins TRBV4-3 to TRBJ1-2; 8 nucleotides align to TRBD1. The TCR comes from a girl aged 5-17 years with multiple sclerosis. The sequenced sample was blood. CDR3 in DNA: TGCGCCAGCAGCCACCCCCTCGCCAGGGGGCAAGGCTACACCTTC. This translates into CASSHPLARGQGYTF.